These 18 T cell receptor beta chains came from one sample sequenced in a study of blood T cell repertoires in COVID-19. Only in-frame clones appear in the TCRdb table, and some are missing; sequencing was by immunoSEQ multiplex PCR. The sample has roughly 140,000 clones; almost 90% are singletons. The sequencing sample was made of peripheral blood. Receptors were obtained from a human donor in a cohort sampled during active COVID-19.

V gene TRBV5-1 combines with J gene TRBJ2-7; 8 nucleotides agree with TRBD1. This CDR3 is built from 15 residues. V gave up 5 bases and J gave up 1 base; unmatched junction bases: 8. Per germline, CDR1 SGHRS and CDR2 YFSETQ. The CDR3 here is CASRETGGKSYEQYF. In DNA, the CDR3 is TGCGCCAGCAGGGAAACAGGGGGAAAGTCCTACGAGCAGTACTTC.

The rearrangement uses TRBV5-6 and TRBJ2-4; 9 bases are shared with TRBD1. The junction had 11 bases not matched to a gene; V was cut back by 1 base and J by 6 bases. This CDR3 is built from 17 residues. Looked up from germline, CDR1 is SGHDT and CDR2 is YYEEEE. The CDR3 here is CASSLSPTGGRGNIQYF. CDR3 DNA sequence: TGTGCCAGCAGCTTGTCCCCGACAGGGGGAAGGGGAAACATTCAGTACTTC. Drawing the rest from reference TRBV5-6 and TRBJ2-4, the complete variable domain is DAGVTQSPTHLIKTRGQQVTLRCSPKSGHDTVSWYQQALGQGPQFIFQYYEEEERQRGNFPDRFSGHQFPNYSSELNVNALLLGDSALYLCASSLSPTGGRGNIQYFGAGTRLSVL.

This sequence joins TRBV18 and TRBJ2-1; possibly TRBD1 for D (6 bases). The CDR3 contains 15 residues. Per germline, CDR1 KGHSH and CDR2 LQKENI. The V and J ends lost 0 bases and 4 bases respectively, with 10 bases between them. CDR3 nucleotide sequence: TGTGCCAGCTCACCACCGACAGGAGGATACAATGAGCAGTTCTTC. It specifies CASSPPTGGYNEQFF.

Comment on this clone: This CDR3 is also generated by other DNA sequences in the sample. The V call is TRBV18, the J call TRBJ2-7; no clear D. Germline V gives CDR1 KGHSH, CDR2 LQKENI. This CDR3 spans 12 amino acids. Trimming removed 3 bases at V and 1 base at J, with 4 bases between. The CDR3, as DNA: TGTGCCAGCTCACCGGAGTCCTACGAGCAGTACTTC. Translating it yields CASSPESYEQYF.

The chain combines TRBV7-2 with TRBJ2-1, with 8 bases aligning to TRBD1. CDR1 and CDR2 from the germline V gene are SGHTA and FQGNSA. The V and J ends lost 2 bases and 4 bases, in that order; junction bases with no gene match: 10. This CDR3 contains 17 residues. CDR3 coding DNA: TGTGCCAGCAGCTTAACCGGGACAGGAAACCCTTACAATGAGCAGTTCTTC. As protein: CASSLTGTGNPYNEQFF. The whole variable domain, remainder taken from reference TRBV7-2 and TRBJ2-1, is GAGVSQSPSNKVTEKGKDVELRCDPISGHTALYWYRQSLGQGLEFLIYFQGNSAPDKSGLPSDRFSAERTGGSVSTLTIQRTQQEDSAVYLCASSLTGTGNPYNEQFFGPGTRLTVL.

The chain carries TRBV6-5 and TRBJ1-1; 10 bases line up with TRBD1. CDR3 length equals 15 residues. Germline V gene sequence: CDR1 MNHEY, CDR2 SVGAGI. V lost 6 bases and J lost 1; bases outside the gene matches: 5. Written as DNA, the CDR3 is TGTGCCAGCAGCAACGGACAGGGGGAGAACACTGAAGCTTTCTTT. It yields the protein CASSNGQGENTEAFF.

In its sample, this clone was seen a few times. The chain combines TRBV28 with TRBJ1-6; 7 bases match TRBD1. The CDR3 loop spans 18 amino acids. The germline CDR1 and CDR2 sequences are MDHEN and SYDVKM. After removal of 6 bases from V and 2 bases from J, the junction contained 13 bases not matched to a gene. For the CDR3, the DNA is TGTGCCAGCAGCCCCTCTAGGGGGCGCACCGCCTATAATTCACCCCTCCACTTT. As protein: CASSPSRGRTAYNSPLHF. The complete variable domain, with remaining parts taken from reference TRBV28 and TRBJ1-6, reads DVKVTQSSRYLVKRTGEKVFLECVQDMDHENMFWYRQDPGLGLRLIYFSYDVKMKEKGDIPEGYSVSREKKERFSLILESASTNQTSMYLCASSPSRGRTAYNSPLHFGNGTRLTVT.

In the case of this clone: This sample also contains other DNA sequences that code for the same CDR3. The chain joins TRBV7-9 to TRBJ1-1; D unresolved. This CDR3 spans 13 amino acids. Trimming shortened V by 4 bases and J by 1 base, and 7 bases separated the two germline ends. Germline CDR1 SEHNR, CDR2 FQNEAQ (reference sequence). The CDR3 region is CASSWAGNTEAFF. CDR3 DNA: TGTGCCAGCAGCTGGGCAGGGAACACTGAAGCTTTCTTT.

This clone was detected only once. The chain is built from TRBV5-6 and TRBJ2-3, with unresolved D. Germline CDR1 SGHDT, CDR2 YYEEEE. The V end was cut by 0 bases, the J end by 9 bases, with 8 bases between. The CDR3 totals 12 residues. The CDR3 DNA sequence: TGTGCCAGCAGCTTGGCCCCCGGGACGCAGTATTTT. It codes for CASSLAPGTQYF.

The chain employs TRBV5-4 and TRBJ2-4, with 9 nucleotides matching TRBD2. This CDR3 spans 17 amino acids. The junction had 9 bases not matched to a gene; V was cut back by 4 bases and J by 1 base. Germline CDR1 is SGHNT and CDR2 is YYREEE (reference sequence). The CDR3 sequence: CASSLFSGSAAKNIQYF. For the CDR3, the DNA is TGTGCCAGCAGCCTTTTTAGCGGGAGCGCGGCCAAAAACATTCAGTACTTC. Filled out from reference TRBV5-4 and TRBJ2-4, the complete variable domain reads ETGVTQSPTHLIKTRGQQVTLRCSSQSGHNTVSWYQQALGQGPQFIFQYYREEENGRGNFPPRFSGLQFPNYSSELNVNALELDDSALYLCASSLFSGSAAKNIQYFGAGTRLSVL.

This clone was found a few times. The chain recombines TRBV18 with TRBJ2-7; D uncertain. With 3 bases removed from V and 1 base from J, the gap between germline ends came to 13 bases. CDR1 KGHSH and CDR2 LQKENI come from the germline V gene. The CDR3 loop spans 15 amino acids. The DNA for the CDR3 is TGTGCCAGCTCACCCCGCGGTCTGGAGTCCTACGAGCAGTACTTC. This codes for CASSPRGLESYEQYF.

CDR3 DNA: TGTGCCAGCAGCAAATTCGTGGGGACAGGGGGCTCTTCCGGGGAGCTGTTTTTT. As protein: CASSKFVGTGGSSGELFF. This sequence joins TRBV21-1 and TRBJ2-2; the tabulated D call, TRBD1, remains unverified against the DNA. TRBV21-1 is designated a pseudogene. The CDR3 is 18 residues long.

The chain combines TRBV27 with TRBJ1-3; TRBD1 is a possible D gene (6 bases). The CDR3 runs to 15 residues. V was clipped by 5 bases and J by 5 bases, with 16 bases between them. Germline V lookup: CDR1 MNHEY, CDR2 SMNVEV (reference sequence). CDR3 nucleotides: TGTGCCAGCAGTCCCGCCCGGACAGTTAGAAACACCATATATTTT. As protein: CASSPARTVRNTIYF.

J is TRBJ2-5 and V is TRBV11-2, with TRBD2 matching 7 bases. CDR1 and CDR2 (germline): SGHAT, FQNNGV. This CDR3 comprises 18 residues. V lost 1 base and J lost 5; bases outside the gene matches: 16. The CDR3 sequence: CASSLVATRGLKGETQYF. The DNA for the CDR3 is TGTGCCAGCAGCTTAGTCGCTACGCGGGGACTAAAGGGGGAGACCCAGTACTTC.

J is TRBJ2-3 and V is TRBV5-1; 7 positions agree with TRBD2. This CDR3 is built from 14 residues. Germline V gene sequence: CDR1 SGHRS, CDR2 YFSETQ. V gave up 0 bases and J gave up 5 bases; unmatched junction bases: 3. The CDR3 DNA reads TGCGCCAGCAGCTTGGACGGGGAGGGAGATACGCAGTATTTT. Amino acid sequence: CASSLDGEGDTQYF.

The rearrangement joins TRBV19 to TRBJ1-4; a weak D match, TRBD1 (5 bases). Germline CDR1 and CDR2: LNHDA and SQIVND (reference sequence). Trimming removed 5 bases from V and 0 bases from J, with 19 bases in between. CDR3 size: 18 residues. The CDR3 DNA reads as TGTGCCAGTAGTGTGAGACAGACGAGGAGGGCAACTAATGAAAAACTGTTTTTT. Encoded protein: CASSVRQTRRATNEKLFF.

The CDR3 region is CSVGDRPNEKLFF. The DNA for the CDR3 is TGCAGCGTTGGGGACAGGCCTAATGAAAAACTGTTTTTT. The V call is TRBV29-1, the J call TRBJ1-4, with 8 nucleotides matching TRBD1. The J segment lost 3 bases and the V segment lost 4 bases, leaving 1 base of the junction unmatched. This CDR3 spans 13 amino acids. In germline, CDR1 is SQVTM, CDR2 ANQGSEA.

This clone was observed once. This chain links TRBV5-1 with TRBJ2-5; 9 bases align to TRBD2. The CDR3 covers 18 residues. V trimming: 2 bases; J trimming: 4 bases; junction bases outside the gene matches: 15. Germline V CDR1 and CDR2: SGHRS, YFSETQ. CDR3 sequence (DNA): TGCGCCAGCAGCTTAATCGGCGGGGGGGATATAGACCTAGAGACCCAGTACTTC. Its translation is CASSLIGGGDIDLETQYF. Complete variable domain (other parts from reference TRBV5-1 and TRBJ2-5): KAGVTQTPRYLIKTRGQQVTLSCSPISGHRSVSWYQQTPGQGLQFLFEYFSETQRNKGNFPGRFSGRQFSNSRSEMNVSTLELGDSALYLCASSLIGGGDIDLETQYFGPGTRLLVL.